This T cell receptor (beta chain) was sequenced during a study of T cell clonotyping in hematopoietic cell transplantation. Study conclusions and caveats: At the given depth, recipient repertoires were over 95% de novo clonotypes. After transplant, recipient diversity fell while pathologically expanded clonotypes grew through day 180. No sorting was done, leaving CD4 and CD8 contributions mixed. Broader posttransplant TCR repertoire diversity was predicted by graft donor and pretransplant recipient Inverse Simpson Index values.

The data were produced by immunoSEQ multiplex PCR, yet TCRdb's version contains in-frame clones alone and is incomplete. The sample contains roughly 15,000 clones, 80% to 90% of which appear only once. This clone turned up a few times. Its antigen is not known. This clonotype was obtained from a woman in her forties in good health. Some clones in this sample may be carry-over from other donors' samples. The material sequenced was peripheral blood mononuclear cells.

In DNA, the CDR3 is TGTGCCAGCAGCTTAGCGTGGGAGGGTGAAGCTTTCTTT. It encodes CASSLAWEGEAFF. The rearrangement links TRBV7-2 to TRBJ1-1; D unclear. The CDR3 has 13 residues. Germline CDR1 reads SGHTA; CDR2 reads FQGNSA. The ends were cut back, 0 bases at V and 7 bases at J, with 9 bases in the middle.